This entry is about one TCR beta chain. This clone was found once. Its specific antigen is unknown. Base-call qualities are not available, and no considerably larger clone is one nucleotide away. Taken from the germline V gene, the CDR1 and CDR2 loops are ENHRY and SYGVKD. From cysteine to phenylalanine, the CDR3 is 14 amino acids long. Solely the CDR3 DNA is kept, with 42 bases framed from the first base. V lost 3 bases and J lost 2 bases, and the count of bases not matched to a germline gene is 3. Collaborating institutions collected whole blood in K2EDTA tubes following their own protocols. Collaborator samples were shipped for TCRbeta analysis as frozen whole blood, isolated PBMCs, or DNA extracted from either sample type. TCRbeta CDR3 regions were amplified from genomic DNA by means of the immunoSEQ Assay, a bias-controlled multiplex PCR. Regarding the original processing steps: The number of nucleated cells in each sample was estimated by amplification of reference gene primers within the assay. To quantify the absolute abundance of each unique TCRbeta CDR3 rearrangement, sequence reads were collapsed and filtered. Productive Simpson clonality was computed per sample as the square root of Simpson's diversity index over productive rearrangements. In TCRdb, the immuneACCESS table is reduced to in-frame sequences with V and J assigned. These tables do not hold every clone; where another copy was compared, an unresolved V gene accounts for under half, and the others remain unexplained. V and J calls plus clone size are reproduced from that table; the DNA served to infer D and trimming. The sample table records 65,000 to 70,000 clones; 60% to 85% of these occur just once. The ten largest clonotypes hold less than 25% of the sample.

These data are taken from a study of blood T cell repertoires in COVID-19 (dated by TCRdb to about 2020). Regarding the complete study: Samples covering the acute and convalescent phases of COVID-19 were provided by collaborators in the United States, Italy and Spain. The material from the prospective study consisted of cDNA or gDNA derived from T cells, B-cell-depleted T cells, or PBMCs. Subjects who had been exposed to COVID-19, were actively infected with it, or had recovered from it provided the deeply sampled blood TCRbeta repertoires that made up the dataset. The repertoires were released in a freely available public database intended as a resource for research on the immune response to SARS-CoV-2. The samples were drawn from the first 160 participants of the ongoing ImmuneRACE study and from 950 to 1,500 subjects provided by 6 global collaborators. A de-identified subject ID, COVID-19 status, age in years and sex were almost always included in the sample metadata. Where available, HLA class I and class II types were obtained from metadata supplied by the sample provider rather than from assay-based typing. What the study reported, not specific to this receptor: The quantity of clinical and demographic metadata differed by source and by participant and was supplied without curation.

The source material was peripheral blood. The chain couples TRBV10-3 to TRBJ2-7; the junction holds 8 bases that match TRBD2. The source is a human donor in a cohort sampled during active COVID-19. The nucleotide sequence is TGTGCCATCAGTGATGCGGGGGGAGCCTACGAGCAGTACTTC. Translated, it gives CAISDAGGAYEQYF.